This is a list of T cell receptor beta chains from one sample in a study of technical replicates of blood from several donors. Sequencing used immunoSEQ multiplex PCR; TCRdb keeps in-frame clones, though not all of them. This sample has about 80,000 clones; 90% to 95% occur once, and the top ten carry 0.39%. Specimen: T cells isolated from PBMCs. The receptors here all came from a human donor in good health. Each CDR3 is given with its conserved first and last residue. D genes are given only for firm matches. The listing skips clone size in some rows; elsewhere it reads once, few, many or a size class.

D: TRBD1
V: TRBV2
J: TRBJ1-5
size: few
DNA: TGTGCCAGCAGTATGGACAGGGGCAATCAGCCCCAGCATTTT
CDR3: CASSMDRGNQPQHF

D: TRBD1
V: TRBV6-1
J: TRBJ2-1
size: .
DNA: TGTGCCTGTCAGGACAGGGGGTCCTACAATGAGCAGTTCTTC
CDR3: CACQDRGSYNEQFF

D: .
V: TRBV5-1
J: TRBJ2-1
size: .
DNA: TGCGCCAGCAGCTTGGTGACGGGTCGCTACAATGAGCAGTTCTTC
CDR3: CASSLVTGRYNEQFF

D: .
V: TRBV2
J: TRBJ2-3
size: few
DNA: TGTGCCAGCAGTGAAGCGAGGACGCAGTATTTT
CDR3: CASSEARTQYF

D: .
V: TRBV10-1
J: TRBJ2-3
size: .
DNA: TGCGCCAGCAGTGAGTTTTCGGAGGAAAACACAGATACGCAGTATTTT
CDR3: CASSEFSEENTDTQYF

D: .
V: TRBV27
J: TRBJ1-4
size: once
DNA: TGTGCCTGCGGGGGGCAGTCTTCAACTAATGAAAAACTGTTTTTT
CDR3: CACGGQSSTNEKLFF

D: .
V: TRBV27
J: TRBJ1-3
size: .
DNA: TGTGCCAGCAGTTTAGGAGTTGGAGACACCATATATTTT
CDR3: CASSLGVGDTIYF

D: .
V: TRBV29-1
J: TRBJ1-1
size: .
DNA: TGCAGCGCTGAGTATAACAGGGAAATGAACACTGAAGCTTTCTTT
CDR3: CSAEYNREMNTEAFF

D: .
V: TRBV14
J: TRBJ1-2
size: .
DNA: TGTGCCAGCAGCCAAGCCACGGGCTATGGCTACACCTTC
CDR3: CASSQATGYGYTF

D: .
V: TRBV6-5
J: TRBJ2-1
size: .
DNA: TGTGCCAGCAGCCCAACAGGGAACAATGAGCAGTTCTTC
CDR3: CASSPTGNNEQFF

D: TRBD2
V: TRBV5-1
J: TRBJ2-5
size: .
DNA: TGCGCCAGCAGCTTGCATCGCGGGAGGGACCTGAAAGAGACCCAGTACTTC
CDR3: CASSLHRGRDLKETQYF

D: TRBD1
V: TRBV10-3
J: TRBJ1-1
size: .
DNA: TGTGCCATCAGTAAGGGGGCTGTGATGAACACTGAAGCTTTCTTT
CDR3: CAISKGAVMNTEAFF

D: .
V: TRBV27
J: TRBJ2-1
size: .
DNA: TGTGCCAGCAGTTTATCGGGGTGGGGACTGGCCAATGAGCAGTTCTTC
CDR3: CASSLSGWGLANEQFF

D: TRBD2
V: TRBV6-4
J: TRBJ2-1
size: .
DNA: TGTGCCAGCAGCCTAGGACTAGCGGGAAGGGATGAGCAGTTCTTC
CDR3: CASSLGLAGRDEQFF

D: .
V: TRBV9
J: TRBJ2-1
size: .
DNA: TGTGCCAGCAGCGTAGAACCGGGAAGCTCCTACAATGAGCAGTTCTTC
CDR3: CASSVEPGSSYNEQFF

D: .
V: TRBV4-3
J: TRBJ2-7
size: .
DNA: TGCGCCAGCAGCCAAGGACCGGAGGAGCAGTACTTC
CDR3: CASSQGPEEQYF

D: .
V: TRBV7-8
J: TRBJ2-2
size: .
DNA: TGTGCCAGCAGCCAGGTTGGCTTAAACACCGGGGAGCTGTTTTTT
CDR3: CASSQVGLNTGELFF

D: TRBD2
V: TRBV9
J: TRBJ2-1
size: .
DNA: TGTGCCAGCAGCGTAAAAGCGGGAGGGGGCCACAATGAGCAGTTCTTC
CDR3: CASSVKAGGGHNEQFF

D: .
V: TRBV10-1
J: TRBJ2-7
size: once
DNA: TGCGCCAGCAGTGACTTTTACAGAACATCGCCCTACGAGCAGTACTTC
CDR3: CASSDFYRTSPYEQYF

D: TRBD2
V: TRBV6-5
J: TRBJ2-1
size: .
DNA: TGTGCCAGCAGTACCCAGACTAGCGGGGGTTTTGAGCAGTTCTTC
CDR3: CASSTQTSGGFEQFF

D: TRBD1
V: TRBV5-6
J: TRBJ2-7
size: .
DNA: TGTGCCAGCAGAACCGGACAGGGGCCCTACGAGCAGTACTTC
CDR3: CASRTGQGPYEQYF

D: .
V: TRBV5-8
J: TRBJ1-1
size: .
DNA: TGTGCCAGCAGCTTGAACAGGCCCACTGAAGCTTTCTTT
CDR3: CASSLNRPTEAFF

D: TRBD1
V: TRBV4-1
J: TRBJ1-4
size: .
DNA: TGCGCCAGCAGCCATATGACAGGGAGTTATGAAAAACTGTTTTTT
CDR3: CASSHMTGSYEKLFF